Presented here are 21 T cell receptor beta chains from one specimen sequenced in a study of T cell responses to AZD1222 COVID-19 vaccine. Sequencing was performed with immunoSEQ multiplex PCR; in TCRdb, only in-frame clones are kept and a portion is missing. The table has 200,000 to 300,000 clones, just over 90% seen once. The specimen comprised peripheral blood, sampled on day 0 of AZD1222 vaccination. These receptors were taken from an adult in good health.

The table lists this clone with a count of one. This rearrangement joins TRBV29-1 to TRBJ2-2; D is undetermined. This CDR3 contains 12 residues. Germline CDR1 SQVTM, CDR2 ANQGSEA. V was shortened by 6 bases and J by 2 bases, with 7 bases between the two germline ends. The CDR3 DNA is TGCAGCGTAGCAACCAACACCGGGGAGCTGTTTTTT. This sequence encodes CSVATNTGELFF.

This chain uses TRBV18 with TRBJ2-3; tentatively, D is TRBD2 (6 bases). Trimming pared 3 bases from V and 9 bases from J, leaving 16 bases between. The CDR3 is 14 residues long. The germline CDR1 and CDR2 sequences are KGHSH and LQKENI. This CDR3 is CASSPRGGGETQYF. CDR3 nucleotides: TGTGCCAGCTCACCCCGCGGAGGCGGGGAAACGCAGTATTTT.

J is TRBJ2-2 and V is TRBV9; 9 nucleotides align to TRBD2. The V gene end was trimmed by 1 base and the J gene end by 5 bases; junction bases not matched to a gene: 9. This CDR3 has 17 residues. Germline assignment: CDR1 SGDLS and CDR2 YYNGEE. This CDR3 is CASSVRREGPTTGELFF. The CDR3 DNA follows: TGTGCCAGCAGCGTAAGGCGGGAGGGCCCGACGACCGGGGAGCTGTTTTTT.

This clone has only one observation. The chain combines TRBV6-5 with TRBJ1-2; D ambiguous. This CDR3 comprises 12 residues. In germline, CDR1 is MNHEY, CDR2 SVGAGI. V lost 6 bases and J 7 bases, leaving 12 bases between the germline ends. CDR3 sequence: CASRPGTSGYTF. The CDR3 DNA reads TGTGCCAGCAGACCTGGTACGAGTGGCTACACCTTC.

The V and J genes are TRBV7-9 and TRBJ1-1; 11 bases match TRBD1. CDR1 SEHNR and CDR2 FQNEAQ come from the germline V gene (reference sequence). The CDR3 loop spans 15 amino acids. After removal of 5 bases from V and 5 bases from J, the junction contained 7 bases not matched to a gene. The CDR3 sequence is CASSPMGQGDTEAFF. CDR3 in DNA: TGTGCCAGCAGCCCCATGGGACAGGGGGATACTGAAGCTTTCTTT.

The chain has TRBV5-4 and TRBJ1-2; D is unclear. The CDR3 runs 15 residues. Deletions cut 0 bases from V and 4 bases from J, with 13 bases between. Germline CDR1 is SGHNT and CDR2 is YYREEE (reference sequence). Here the CDR3 reads CASSLDRRRIYGYTF. As DNA, the CDR3 is TGTGCCAGCAGCTTGGACCGGCGTCGGATCTATGGCTACACCTTC.

This chain joins TRBV5-1 and TRBJ1-3; no definite D call. The CDR3 covers 13 residues. Trimming shortened V by 5 bases and J by 2 bases, and 8 bases separated the two germline ends. CDR1 and CDR2 from the germline V gene are SGHRS and YFSETQ. The CDR3 DNA is TGCGCCAGCAGTTCTGATCCTGGAAACACCATATATTTT. Protein sequence: CASSSDPGNTIYF.

On this clone itself: The sample contains more than one DNA sequence encoding this CDR3. This rearrangement joins TRBV28 to TRBJ1-2, with D possibly matching TRBD1 (5 bases). The V gene's germline CDR1 is MDHEN and CDR2 SYDVKM. The CDR3 runs 13 residues. V shed 2 bases and J shed 4 bases, with 8 bases lying between them. The CDR3 region is CASSLRGTYGYTF. The CDR3, as DNA: TGTGCCAGCAGTTTAAGAGGGACCTATGGCTACACCTTC.

The chain has TRBV7-7 and TRBJ2-5; 8 bases are shared with TRBD2. CDR3 length: 13 residues. Trimming took 5 bases from V and 4 from J; bases not matched to a gene: 3. CDR1 and CDR2 (germline): SSHAT, FNYEAQ (reference sequence). The CDR3 is CASSPSGSETQYF. CDR3 in DNA: TGTGCCAGCAGCCCTAGCGGGTCAGAGACCCAGTACTTC.

V and J are TRBV10-3 and TRBJ2-7, with unresolved D. There are 14 residues in the CDR3. Germline loops: CDR1 ENHRY, CDR2 SYGVKD. With 0 bases removed from V and 7 bases from J, the gap between germline ends came to 13 bases. CDR3 sequence reads: CAISESGPAEEQYF. The CDR3 DNA reads as TGTGCCATCAGTGAGTCTGGGCCTGCGGAAGAGCAGTACTTC.

The chain combines TRBV7-9 with TRBJ2-1; maybe TRBD1 (5 bases). The CDR3 covers 18 residues. From germline, CDR1 is SEHNR and CDR2 FQNEAQ (reference sequence). V was pared by 0 bases and J by 0 bases, with 15 bases between. The CDR3 DNA reads as TGTGCCAGCAGCTTAGCAGGGGAAAGGGTTTCCTCCTACAATGAGCAGTTCTTC. Its protein is CASSLAGERVSSYNEQFF. The full variable domain, its missing parts supplied by reference TRBV7-9 and TRBJ2-1, is DTGVSQNPRHKITKRGQNVTFRCDPISEHNRLYWYRQTLGQGPEFLTYFQNEAQLEKSRLLSDRFSAERPKGSFSTLEIQRTEQGDSAMYLCASSLAGERVSSYNEQFFGPGTRLTVL.

This sequence joins TRBV10-3 and TRBJ1-2; maybe TRBD1 (6 bases). V lost 7 bases, J lost 8 bases, and 17 bases lay in between. CDR3 length: 13 residues. Germline V gene data show CDR1 as ENHRY and CDR2 as SYGVKD. CDR3 sequence (DNA): TGTGCCATCAAGGGGGACACGGCTGGAGGCTACACCTTC. It is translated as CAIKGDTAGGYTF.

The rearrangement uses TRBV10-3 and TRBJ2-7; 9 positions agree with TRBD2. With V trimmed by 0 bases and J by 2 bases, 2 bases remained unmatched. CDR3 length: 15 residues. The V gene's germline CDR1 is ENHRY and CDR2 SYGVKD. DNA for the CDR3: TGTGCCATCAGTGAGTCGACTAGCGGTCCCTACGAGCAGTACTTC. This sequence encodes CAISESTSGPYEQYF.

The V gene is TRBV7-2, the J gene TRBJ1-1; maybe TRBD1 (5 bases). This CDR3 has 15 amino acids. Trimming shortened V by 1 base and J by 4 bases, and 13 bases separated the two germline ends. Germline CDR1 SGHTA, CDR2 FQGNSA. This CDR3 is CASSLGMAGSTEAFF. In DNA form, the CDR3 reads TGTGCCAGCAGCTTAGGGATGGCAGGGAGCACTGAAGCTTTCTTT.

The V call is TRBV28, the J call TRBJ1-2, with a possible D match to TRBD1 (5 bases). The CDR3 has 12 amino acids. The germline CDR1 and CDR2 sequences are MDHEN and SYDVKM. Deletions cut 2 bases from V and 6 bases from J, with 7 bases between. The CDR3 region has the DNA TGTGCCAGCAGTTTAAAGGGGAATGGCTACACCTTC. Amino acids: CASSLKGNGYTF.

Concerning this clone itself: Other DNA sequences within the sample encode an identical CDR3. The chain links TRBV28 to TRBJ1-5; no reliable D call. Trimming removed 3 bases from V and 5 bases from J, with 8 bases in between. The CDR3 is made up of 13 amino acids. Germline V gene lookup returns CDR1 MDHEN and CDR2 SYDVKM. The DNA for the CDR3 is TGTGCCAGCAGTTTTAGGAGGGATCAGCCCCAGCATTTT. It is translated as CASSFRRDQPQHF.

This rearrangement joins TRBV6-5 to TRBJ1-6; D gene uncertain. CDR3 length equals 12 residues. V shed 4 bases and J shed 8 bases, with 6 bases lying between them. Per the germline V gene, CDR1 is MNHEY and CDR2 is SVGAGI. CDR3 DNA sequence: TGTGCCAGCAGTTCGGGTTATTCACCCCTCCACTTT. Its protein product is CASSSGYSPLHF.

CDR3 in amino acids: CASSRTGNQPQHF. The CDR3 nucleotides are TGTGCCAGCAGCCGGACAGGCAATCAGCCCCAGCATTTT. This chain connects TRBV5-6 to TRBJ1-5; D is possibly TRBD1 (6 bases). Per the germline V gene, CDR1 is SGHDT and CDR2 is YYEEEE. The CDR3 loop spans 13 amino acids. V lost 4 bases to trimming and J lost 2 bases, with 7 bases between them.

The V gene is TRBV28, the J gene TRBJ1-4, with D uncertain. Germline-derived CDR1 and CDR2 are MDHEN and SYDVKM. This CDR3 contains 11 residues. Deletions cut 5 bases from V and 8 bases from J, with 6 bases between. CDR3 DNA sequence: TGTGCCAGCAGTGTCGGGGAAAAACTGTTTTTT. Translation gives CASSVGEKLFF.

V is TRBV10-2 and J is TRBJ2-5; D is tentatively TRBD1 or TRBD2 (6 bases each). CDR1 is WSHSY and CDR2 is SAAADI in the germline V gene. V shed 2 bases and J shed 5 bases, with 21 bases lying between them. This CDR3 has 17 residues. In DNA form, the CDR3 reads TGCGCCAGCAGTGAGAAGTTTGGGGGGCGCCCCGGGGAGACCCAGTACTTC. Its translation: CASSEKFGGRPGETQYF.

The chain carries TRBV9 and TRBJ2-7; 12 bases are shared with TRBD1. This CDR3 is built from 17 residues. CDR1 SGDLS and CDR2 YYNGEE come from the germline V gene. V dropped 4 bases and J dropped 4; count of bases not matched to a gene: 12. CDR3 sequence reads: CASSPTGTGGVPYEQYF. The CDR3 DNA sequence: TGTGCCAGCAGCCCGACCGGGACAGGGGGCGTCCCTTACGAGCAGTACTTC.